The present T cell receptor (beta chain) was sequenced within a study of blood T cell repertoires in COVID-19. Per the authors' pipeline: Amplified reference gene primers provided the basis for estimating nucleated cell counts. Profiling relied on immunoSEQ multiplex PCR, and the TCRdb table lists in-frame clones only, not all of them. Clone size and V and J calls were adopted from that table, with D and trimming inferred from the DNA. Of 300,000 or so clones listed, around 84% are singletons. What the recovered Cohort 3 donors had was two negative PCRs, clearance, or symptom resolution. Sequences were obtained from PBMCs or T cells enriched from blood (not recorded which). This receptor was taken from a woman under 30 who had recovered from COVID-19.

The CDR3 protein is CASSQPGQGIYEQYF. The CDR3 region has the DNA TGTGCCAGCAGCCAGCCGGGACAGGGGATTTACGAGCAGTACTTC. The chain recombines TRBV3-1 (or the pseudogene TRBV3-2) with TRBJ2-7; 10 nucleotides match TRBD1. Losses at the gene ends were 3 bases for V and 4 bases for J; bases not matched to a gene: 6. CDR3 length equals 15 residues. Germline loops: CDR1 LGHDT, CDR2 YNNKEL (reference sequence).